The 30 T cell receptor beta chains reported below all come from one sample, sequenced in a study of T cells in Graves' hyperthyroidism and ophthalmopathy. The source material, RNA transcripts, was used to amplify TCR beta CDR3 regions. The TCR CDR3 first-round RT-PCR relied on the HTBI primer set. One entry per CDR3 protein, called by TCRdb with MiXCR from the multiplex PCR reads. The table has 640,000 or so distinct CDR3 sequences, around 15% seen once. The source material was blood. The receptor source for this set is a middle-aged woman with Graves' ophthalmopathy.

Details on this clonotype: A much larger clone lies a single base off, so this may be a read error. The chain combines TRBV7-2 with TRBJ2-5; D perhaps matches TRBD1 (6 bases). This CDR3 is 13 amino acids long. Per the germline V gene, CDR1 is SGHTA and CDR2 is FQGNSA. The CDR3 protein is CVSTRGYRETQYF. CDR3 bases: TGTGTCTCGACGAGGGGGTACCGAGAGACCCAGTACTTC.

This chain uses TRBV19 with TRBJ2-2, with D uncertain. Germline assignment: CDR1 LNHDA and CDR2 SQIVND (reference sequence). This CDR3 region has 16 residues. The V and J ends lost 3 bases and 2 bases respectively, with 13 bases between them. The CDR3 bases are TGTGCCAGTAGTATTGGCTCGAGAGTAAACACCGGGGAGCTGTTTTTT. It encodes CASSIGSRVNTGELFF.

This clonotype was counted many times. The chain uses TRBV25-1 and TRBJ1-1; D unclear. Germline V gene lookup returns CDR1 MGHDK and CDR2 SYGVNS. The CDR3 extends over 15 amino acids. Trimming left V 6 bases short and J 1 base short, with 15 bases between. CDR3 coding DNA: TGTGCCAGCAGATCCCCCGGCGACCGGAACACTGAAGCTTTCTTT. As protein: CASRSPGDRNTEAFF.

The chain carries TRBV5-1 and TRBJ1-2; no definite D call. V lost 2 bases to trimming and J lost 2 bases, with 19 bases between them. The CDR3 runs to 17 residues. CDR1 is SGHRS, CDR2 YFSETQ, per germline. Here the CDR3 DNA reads TGCGCCAGCAGCTTCCTGGATACCGGACCTACCAACTATGGCTACACCTTC. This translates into CASSFLDTGPTNYGYTF.

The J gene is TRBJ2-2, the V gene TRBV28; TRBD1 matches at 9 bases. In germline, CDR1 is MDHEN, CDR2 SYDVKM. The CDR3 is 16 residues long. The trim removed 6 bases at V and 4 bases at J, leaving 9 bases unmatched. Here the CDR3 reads CASSQYRGRITGELFF. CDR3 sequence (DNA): TGTGCCAGCAGCCAATACAGGGGGCGTATCACCGGGGAGCTGTTTTTT.

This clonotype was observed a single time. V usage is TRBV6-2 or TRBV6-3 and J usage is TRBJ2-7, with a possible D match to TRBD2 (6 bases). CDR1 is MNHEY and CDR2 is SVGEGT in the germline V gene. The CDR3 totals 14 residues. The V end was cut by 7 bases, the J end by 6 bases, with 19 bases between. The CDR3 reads CASTLGGLPLEQYF. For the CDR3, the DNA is TGTGCCAGCACCCTCGGAGGGCTCCCCCTCGAGCAGTACTTC.

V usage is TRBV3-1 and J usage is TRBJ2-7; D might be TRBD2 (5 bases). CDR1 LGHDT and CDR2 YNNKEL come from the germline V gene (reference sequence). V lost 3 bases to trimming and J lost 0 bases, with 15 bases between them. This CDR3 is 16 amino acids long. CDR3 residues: CASSQAEAEHSYEQYF. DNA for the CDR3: TGTGCCAGCAGCCAGGCCGAAGCGGAGCACTCCTACGAGCAGTACTTC.

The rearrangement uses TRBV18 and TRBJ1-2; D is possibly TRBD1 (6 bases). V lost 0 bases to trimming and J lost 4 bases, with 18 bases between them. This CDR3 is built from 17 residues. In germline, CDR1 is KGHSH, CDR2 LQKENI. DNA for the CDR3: TGTGCCAGCTCACCACCGTTATTTGGGGGGCAGAGCTATGGCTACACCTTC. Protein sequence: CASSPPLFGGQSYGYTF.

The CDR3 DNA sequence: TGCGCCAGCAGTGAGTCCGATAGCAATCAGCCCCAGCATTTT. Residues: CASSESDSNQPQHF. The V gene is TRBV10-2, the J gene TRBJ1-5; D not resolved. The germline V gene encodes CDR1 WSHSY and CDR2 SAAADI. The CDR3 covers 14 residues. V was clipped by 0 bases and J by 0 bases, with 3 bases between them.

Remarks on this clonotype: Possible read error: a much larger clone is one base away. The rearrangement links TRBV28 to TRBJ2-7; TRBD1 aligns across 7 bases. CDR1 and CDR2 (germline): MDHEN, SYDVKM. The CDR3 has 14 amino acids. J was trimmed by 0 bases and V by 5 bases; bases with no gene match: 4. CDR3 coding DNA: TGTGCCAGCAGTGGACAGGAAACCTCCTACGAGCAGTACTTC. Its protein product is CASSGQETSYEQYF. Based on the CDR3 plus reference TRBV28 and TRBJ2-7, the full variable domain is DVKVTQSSRYLVKRTGEKVFLECVQDMDHENMFWYRQDPGLGLRLIYFSYDVKMKEKGDIPEGYSVSREKKERFSLILESASTNQTSMYLCASSGQETSYEQYFGPGTRLTVT.

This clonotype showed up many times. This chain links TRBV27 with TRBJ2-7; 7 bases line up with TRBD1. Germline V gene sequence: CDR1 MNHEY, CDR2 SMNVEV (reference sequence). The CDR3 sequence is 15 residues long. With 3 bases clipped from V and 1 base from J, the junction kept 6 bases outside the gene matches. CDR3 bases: TGTGCCAGCAGTTTTGAGGGACAGTGGTCCTACGAGCAGTACTTC. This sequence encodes CASSFEGQWSYEQYF.

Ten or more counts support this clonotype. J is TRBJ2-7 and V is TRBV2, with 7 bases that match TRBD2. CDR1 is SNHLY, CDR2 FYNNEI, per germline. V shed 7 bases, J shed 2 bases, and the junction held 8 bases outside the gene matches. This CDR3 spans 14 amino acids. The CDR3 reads CASIRLAVPYEQYF. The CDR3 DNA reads TGTGCCAGCATCCGACTAGCTGTTCCCTACGAGCAGTACTTC.

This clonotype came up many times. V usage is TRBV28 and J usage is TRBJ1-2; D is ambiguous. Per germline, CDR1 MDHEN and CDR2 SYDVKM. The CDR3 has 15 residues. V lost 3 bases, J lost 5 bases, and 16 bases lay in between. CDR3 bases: TGTGCCAGCAGTTTGATGGCTCCCCCGGGTTATGGCTACACCTTC. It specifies CASSLMAPPGYGYTF.

The CDR3 DNA sequence: TGTGCCAGCAGTTTGACGGGGAGGGTAGCGGGAGAGACCCAGTACTTC. Translation gives CASSLTGRVAGETQYF. This rearrangement joins TRBV28 to TRBJ2-5; 7 bases align to TRBD2. Germline V lookup: CDR1 MDHEN, CDR2 SYDVKM. This CDR3 comprises 16 residues. The V segment lost 3 bases and the J segment 4 bases; nucleotides outside the gene matches: 11.

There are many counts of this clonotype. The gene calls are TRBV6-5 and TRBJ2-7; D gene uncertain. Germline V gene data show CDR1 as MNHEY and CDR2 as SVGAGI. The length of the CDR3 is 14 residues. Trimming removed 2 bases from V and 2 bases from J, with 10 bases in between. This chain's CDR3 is CASSYDTLTYEQYF. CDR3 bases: TGTGCCAGCAGTTACGACACTCTAACCTACGAGCAGTACTTC.

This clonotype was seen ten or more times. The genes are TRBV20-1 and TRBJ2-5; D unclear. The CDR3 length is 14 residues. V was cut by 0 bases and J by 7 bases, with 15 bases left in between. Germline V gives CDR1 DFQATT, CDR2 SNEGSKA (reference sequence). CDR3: CSARDRGGFGTQYF. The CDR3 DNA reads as TGCAGTGCTAGAGATCGAGGTGGCTTTGGGACCCAGTACTTC.

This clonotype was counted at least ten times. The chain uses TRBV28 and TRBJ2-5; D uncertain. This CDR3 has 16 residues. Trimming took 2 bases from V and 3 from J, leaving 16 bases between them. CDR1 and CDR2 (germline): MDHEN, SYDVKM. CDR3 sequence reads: CASSLIVGQFEETQYF. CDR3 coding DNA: TGTGCCAGCAGTTTAATCGTCGGGCAGTTCGAAGAGACCCAGTACTTC.

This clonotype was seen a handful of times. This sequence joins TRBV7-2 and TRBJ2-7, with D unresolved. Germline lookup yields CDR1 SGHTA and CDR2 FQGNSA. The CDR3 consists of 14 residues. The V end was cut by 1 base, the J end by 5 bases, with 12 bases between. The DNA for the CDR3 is TGTGCCAGCAGCTTAGGATTTAATCGGGACGAGCAGTACTTC. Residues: CASSLGFNRDEQYF.

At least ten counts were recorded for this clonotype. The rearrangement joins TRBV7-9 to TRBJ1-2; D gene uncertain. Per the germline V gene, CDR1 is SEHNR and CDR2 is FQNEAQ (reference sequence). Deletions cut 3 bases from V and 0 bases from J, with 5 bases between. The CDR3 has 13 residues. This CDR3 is CASSLVANYGYTF. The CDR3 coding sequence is TGTGCCAGCAGCTTGGTGGCTAACTATGGCTACACCTTC.

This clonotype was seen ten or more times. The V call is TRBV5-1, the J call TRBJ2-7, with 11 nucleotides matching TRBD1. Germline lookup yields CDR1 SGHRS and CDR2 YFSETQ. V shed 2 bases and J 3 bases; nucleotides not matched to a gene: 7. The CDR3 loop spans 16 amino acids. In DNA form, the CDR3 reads TGCGCCAGCAGCTTTCTACCGGGACAGGGGGACTACGAGCAGTACTTC. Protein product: CASSFLPGQGDYEQYF.

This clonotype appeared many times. CDR3 bases: TGCAGCGTTGAAGATGTGAAGGTGGCGTATGGCTACACCTTC. Protein: CSVEDVKVAYGYTF. This chain links TRBV29-1 with TRBJ1-2; the D is unclear. The germline V gene has CDR1 SQVTM and CDR2 ANQGSEA. There are 14 residues in the CDR3. With 0 bases removed from V and 5 bases from J, the gap between germline ends came to 13 bases.

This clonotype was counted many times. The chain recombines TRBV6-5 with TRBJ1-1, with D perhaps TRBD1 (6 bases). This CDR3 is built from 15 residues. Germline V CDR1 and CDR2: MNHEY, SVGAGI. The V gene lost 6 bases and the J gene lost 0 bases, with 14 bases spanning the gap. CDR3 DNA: TGTGCCAGCAGCTATAACAGGGCCATGAACACTGAAGCTTTCTTT. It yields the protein CASSYNRAMNTEAFF.

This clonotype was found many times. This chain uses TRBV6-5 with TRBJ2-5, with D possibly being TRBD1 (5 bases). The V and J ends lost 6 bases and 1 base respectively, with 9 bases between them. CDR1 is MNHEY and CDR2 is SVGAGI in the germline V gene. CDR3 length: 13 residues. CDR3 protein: CASRWGVQETQYF. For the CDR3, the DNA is TGTGCCAGCAGGTGGGGCGTCCAAGAGACCCAGTACTTC.

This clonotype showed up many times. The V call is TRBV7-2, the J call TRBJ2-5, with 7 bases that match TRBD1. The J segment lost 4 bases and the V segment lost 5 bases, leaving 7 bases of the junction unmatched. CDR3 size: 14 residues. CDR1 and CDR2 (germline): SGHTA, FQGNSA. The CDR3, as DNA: TGTGCCAGCAGCGTACAGGGGTTGGGAGAGACCCAGTACTTC. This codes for CASSVQGLGETQYF.

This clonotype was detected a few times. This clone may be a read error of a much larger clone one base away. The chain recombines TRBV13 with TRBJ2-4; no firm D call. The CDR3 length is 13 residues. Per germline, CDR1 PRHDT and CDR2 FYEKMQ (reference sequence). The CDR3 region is CASSPIAKSIQHF. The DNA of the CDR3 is TGTGCCAGCAGCCCTATAGCCAAAAGCATTCAGCACTTC.

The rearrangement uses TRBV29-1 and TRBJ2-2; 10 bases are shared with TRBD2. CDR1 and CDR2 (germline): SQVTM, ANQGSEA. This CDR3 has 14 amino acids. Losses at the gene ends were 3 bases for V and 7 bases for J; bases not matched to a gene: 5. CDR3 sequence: CSVEPLAGVGELFF. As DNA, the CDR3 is TGCAGCGTTGAGCCCCTAGCGGGAGTCGGGGAGCTGTTTTTT.

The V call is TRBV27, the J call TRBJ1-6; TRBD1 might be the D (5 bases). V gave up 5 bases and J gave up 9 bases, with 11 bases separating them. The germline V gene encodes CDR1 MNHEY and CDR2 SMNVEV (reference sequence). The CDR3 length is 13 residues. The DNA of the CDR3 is TGTGCCAGCAGTCCGCTGGGGGGTTCACCCCTCCACTTT. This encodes CASSPLGGSPLHF.

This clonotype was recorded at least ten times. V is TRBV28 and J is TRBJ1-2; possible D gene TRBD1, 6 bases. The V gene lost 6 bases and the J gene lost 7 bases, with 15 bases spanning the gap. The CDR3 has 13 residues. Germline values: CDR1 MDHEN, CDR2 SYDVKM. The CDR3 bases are TGTGCCAGCAGGGGGGCGGTCGCTAGTGGCTACACCTTC. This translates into CASRGAVASGYTF.

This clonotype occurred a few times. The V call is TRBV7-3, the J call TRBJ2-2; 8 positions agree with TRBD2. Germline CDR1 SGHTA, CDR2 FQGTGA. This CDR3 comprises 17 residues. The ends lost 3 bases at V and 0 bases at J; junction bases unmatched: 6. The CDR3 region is CASSLNGGGANTGELFF. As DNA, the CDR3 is TGTGCCAGCAGCTTGAACGGGGGGGGCGCGAACACCGGGGAGCTGTTTTTT.

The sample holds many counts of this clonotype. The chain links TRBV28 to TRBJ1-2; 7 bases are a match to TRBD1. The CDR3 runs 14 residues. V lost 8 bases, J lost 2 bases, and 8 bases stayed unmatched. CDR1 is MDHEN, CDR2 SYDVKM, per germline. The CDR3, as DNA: TGTGCCAGCGCCTGGGCAGGGGGAAACTATGGCTACACCTTC. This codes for CASAWAGGNYGYTF.